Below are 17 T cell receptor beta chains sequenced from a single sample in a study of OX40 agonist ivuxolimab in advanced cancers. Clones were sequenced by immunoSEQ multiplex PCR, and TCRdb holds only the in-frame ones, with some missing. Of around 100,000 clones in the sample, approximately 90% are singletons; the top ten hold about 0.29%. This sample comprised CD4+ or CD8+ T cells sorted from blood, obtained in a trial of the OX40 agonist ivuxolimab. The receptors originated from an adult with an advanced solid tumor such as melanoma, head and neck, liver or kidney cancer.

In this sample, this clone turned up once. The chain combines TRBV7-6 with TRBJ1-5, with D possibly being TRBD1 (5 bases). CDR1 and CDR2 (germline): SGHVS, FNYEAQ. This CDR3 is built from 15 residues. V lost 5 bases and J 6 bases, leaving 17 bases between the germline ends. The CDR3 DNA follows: TGTGCCAGCAGCCAAATGGGGCAGCGGGGTCAGCCCCAGCATTTT. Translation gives CASSQMGQRGQPQHF.

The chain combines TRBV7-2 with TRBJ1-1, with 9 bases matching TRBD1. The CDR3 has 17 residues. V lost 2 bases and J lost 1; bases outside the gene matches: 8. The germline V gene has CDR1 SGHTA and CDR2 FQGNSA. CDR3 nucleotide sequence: TGTGCCAGCAGCTTAATAGGGACAGGGTTCAGGAACACTGAAGCTTTCTTT. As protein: CASSLIGTGFRNTEAFF.

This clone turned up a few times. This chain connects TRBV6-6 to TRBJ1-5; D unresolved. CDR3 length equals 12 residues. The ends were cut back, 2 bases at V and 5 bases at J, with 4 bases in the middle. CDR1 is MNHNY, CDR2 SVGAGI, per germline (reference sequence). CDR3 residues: CASSYRDQPQHF. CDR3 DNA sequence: TGTGCCAGCAGTTACCGGGATCAGCCCCAGCATTTT.

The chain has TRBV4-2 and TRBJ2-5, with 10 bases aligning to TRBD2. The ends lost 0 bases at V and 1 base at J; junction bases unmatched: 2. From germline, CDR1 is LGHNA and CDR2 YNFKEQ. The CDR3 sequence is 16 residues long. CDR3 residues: CASSQDRTSGQETQYF. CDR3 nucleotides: TGTGCCAGCAGCCAAGATAGGACTAGCGGCCAAGAGACCCAGTACTTC.

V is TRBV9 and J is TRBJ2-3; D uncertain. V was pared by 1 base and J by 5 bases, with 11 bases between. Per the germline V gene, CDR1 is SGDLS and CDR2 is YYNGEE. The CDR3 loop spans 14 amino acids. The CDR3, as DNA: TGTGCCAGCAGCGTACTAGGATTAGGAGATACGCAGTATTTT. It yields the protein CASSVLGLGDTQYF.

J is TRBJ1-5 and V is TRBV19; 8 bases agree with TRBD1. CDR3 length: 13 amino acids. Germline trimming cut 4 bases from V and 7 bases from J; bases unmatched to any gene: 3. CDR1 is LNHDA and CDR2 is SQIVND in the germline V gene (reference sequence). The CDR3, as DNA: TGTGCCAGTAGTACAGGGGGCGGGCAGCCCCAGCATTTT. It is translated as CASSTGGGQPQHF.

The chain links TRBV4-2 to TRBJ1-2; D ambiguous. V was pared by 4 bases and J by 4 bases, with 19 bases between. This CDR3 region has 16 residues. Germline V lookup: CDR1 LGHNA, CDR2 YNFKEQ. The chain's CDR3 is CASSPGREDRTYGYTF. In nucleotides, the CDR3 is TGTGCCAGCAGCCCGGGAAGGGAGGACCGCACCTATGGCTACACCTTC.

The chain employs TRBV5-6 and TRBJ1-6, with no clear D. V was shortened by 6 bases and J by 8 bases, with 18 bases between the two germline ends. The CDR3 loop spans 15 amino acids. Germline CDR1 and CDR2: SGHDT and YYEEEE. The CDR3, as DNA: TGTGCCAGCACCTCACCATGGGAGAGGGATTCACCCCTCCACTTT. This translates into CASTSPWERDSPLHF. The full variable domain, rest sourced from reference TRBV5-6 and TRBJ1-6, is DAGVTQSPTHLIKTRGQQVTLRCSPKSGHDTVSWYQQALGQGPQFIFQYYEEEERQRGNFPDRFSGHQFPNYSSELNVNALLLGDSALYLCASTSPWERDSPLHFGNGTRLTVT.

CDR3: CASRTADSYNEQFF. CDR3 nucleotides: TGCGCCAGCAGAACAGCGGACTCCTACAATGAGCAGTTCTTC. The V gene is TRBV5-1, the J gene TRBJ2-1; TRBD2 might be the D (5 bases). This CDR3 spans 14 amino acids. CDR1 and CDR2 (germline): SGHRS, YFSETQ. V was shortened by 5 bases and J by 0 bases, with 9 bases between the two germline ends.

Here the CDR3 DNA reads TGCGCCAGCAGCCTAGTCGCAGGGACAGTACAAGAGACCCAGTACTTC. Translated: CASSLVAGTVQETQYF. This sequence joins TRBV4-1 and TRBJ2-5, with 7 bases matching TRBD1. Looked up from germline, CDR1 is MGHRA and CDR2 is YSYEKL. This CDR3 contains 16 residues. Unmatched junction bases numbered 10, after V lost 4 bases and J lost 2 bases.

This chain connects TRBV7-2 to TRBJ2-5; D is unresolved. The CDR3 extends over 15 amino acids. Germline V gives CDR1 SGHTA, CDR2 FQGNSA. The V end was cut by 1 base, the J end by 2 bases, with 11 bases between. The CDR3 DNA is TGTGCCAGCAGCTTAGGCCCGGGTGGTCAAGAGACCCAGTACTTC. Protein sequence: CASSLGPGGQETQYF.

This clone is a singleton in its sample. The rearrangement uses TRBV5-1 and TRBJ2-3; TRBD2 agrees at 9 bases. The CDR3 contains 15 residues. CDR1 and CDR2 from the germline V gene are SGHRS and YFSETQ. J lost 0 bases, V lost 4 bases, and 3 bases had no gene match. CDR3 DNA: TGCGCCAGCAGCCCTAGCGGGACGAGCACAGATACGCAGTATTTT. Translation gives CASSPSGTSTDTQYF.

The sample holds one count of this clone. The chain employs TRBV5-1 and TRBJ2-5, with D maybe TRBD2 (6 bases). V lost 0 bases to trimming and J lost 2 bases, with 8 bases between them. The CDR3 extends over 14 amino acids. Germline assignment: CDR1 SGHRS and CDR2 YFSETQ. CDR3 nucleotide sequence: TGCGCCAGCAGCTTGGAAGGGAGGCAAGAGACCCAGTACTTC. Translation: CASSLEGRQETQYF. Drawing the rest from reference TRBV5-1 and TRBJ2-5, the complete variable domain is KAGVTQTPRYLIKTRGQQVTLSCSPISGHRSVSWYQQTPGQGLQFLFEYFSETQRNKGNFPGRFSGRQFSNSRSEMNVSTLELGDSALYLCASSLEGRQETQYFGPGTRLLVL.

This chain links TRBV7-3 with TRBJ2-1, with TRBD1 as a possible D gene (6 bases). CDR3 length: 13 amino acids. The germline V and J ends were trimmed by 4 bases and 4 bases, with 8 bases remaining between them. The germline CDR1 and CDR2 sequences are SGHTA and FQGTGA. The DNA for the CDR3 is TGTGCCAGCAGCTCTGGACAGTACAATGAGCAGTTCTTC. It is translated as CASSSGQYNEQFF. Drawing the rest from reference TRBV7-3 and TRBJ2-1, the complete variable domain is GAGVSQTPSNKVTEKGKYVELRCDPISGHTALYWYRQSLGQGPEFLIYFQGTGAADDSGLPNDRFFAVRPEGSVSTLKIQRTERGDSAVYLCASSSGQYNEQFFGPGTRLTVL.

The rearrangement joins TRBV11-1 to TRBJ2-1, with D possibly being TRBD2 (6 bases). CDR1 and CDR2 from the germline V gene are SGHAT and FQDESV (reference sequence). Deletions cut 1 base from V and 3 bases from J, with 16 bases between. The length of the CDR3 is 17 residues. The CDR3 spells CASSLVPSGSGYNEQFF. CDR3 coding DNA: TGTGCCAGCAGCTTAGTGCCTTCCGGGAGCGGCTACAATGAGCAGTTCTTC.

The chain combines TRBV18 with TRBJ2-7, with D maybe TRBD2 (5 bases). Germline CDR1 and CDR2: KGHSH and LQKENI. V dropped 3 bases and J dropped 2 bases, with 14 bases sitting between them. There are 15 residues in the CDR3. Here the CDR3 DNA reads TGTGCCAGCTCACCCCTCGCGGAGGCGACCTACGAGCAGTACTTC. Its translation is CASSPLAEATYEQYF. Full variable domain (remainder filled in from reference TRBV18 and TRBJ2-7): NAGVMQNPRHLVRRRGQEARLRCSPMKGHSHVYWYRQLPEEGLKFMVYLQKENIIDESGMPKERFSAEFPKEGPSILRIQQVVRGDSAAYFCASSPLAEATYEQYFGPGTRLTVT.

As DNA, the CDR3 is TGTGCCAGCAGCTTAGTCACTAGCCTCACCGGGGAGCTGTTTTTT. It yields the protein CASSLVTSLTGELFF. This rearrangement joins TRBV7-2 to TRBJ2-2, with a possible D match to TRBD2 (6 bases). Trimming took off 1 base at V and 4 bases at J, with 10 bases between the two ends. The germline gives CDR1 SGHTA, CDR2 FQGNSA. The CDR3 loop spans 15 amino acids.